This T cell receptor (beta chain) is drawn from a study of blood T cell repertoires in COVID-19 (TCRdb year 2020). The study in broad terms: Samples from collaborators originated in the United States, Italy and Spain and spanned both the acute and convalescent phases of COVID-19. The repertoires were released in a freely available public database meant as a resource for research on the immune response to SARS-CoV-2. Nearly every sample came with metadata listing a de-identified subject ID, COVID-19 status, age in years and sex. Samples came from the ongoing ImmuneRACE study (first 160 participants) plus 1,254 subjects from 6 global collaborators. Subjects who had been exposed to COVID-19, were actively infected with it, or had recovered from it provided the deeply sampled blood TCRbeta repertoires that made up the dataset. Where available, HLA class I and class II types were taken from metadata supplied by the sample provider and were not determined by assay-based typing. The prospective study material was composed of cDNA or gDNA derived from T cells, B-cell-depleted T cells, or PBMCs.

For this clone: Its recognized antigen is unknown. The record has no base qualities; no much larger clone is one base away.

Trimming takes 7 bases from V and 0 bases from J, and the germline ends sit 9 bases apart. The CDR3 sequence holds 13 residues, the cysteine and phenylalanine included. Only CDR3 DNA remains: 39 bases, in frame from the first base. CDR1 and CDR2 are read off the germline V gene as KGHSH and LQKENI. On the study overall, not on this receptor specifically: How much clinical and demographic metadata was included differed by source and by participant, and the metadata was provided uncurated.

TCRbeta CDR3 regions were amplified from genomic DNA using the immunoSEQ Assay, a bias-controlled multiplex PCR. Processing in the source paper ran as follows. The number of nucleated cells in each sample was estimated by amplification of reference gene primers within the assay. Sequence reads were collapsed and filtered to measure the absolute abundance of every unique TCRbeta CDR3 rearrangement. For each sample, productive Simpson clonality was calculated as the square root of Simpson's diversity index over productive rearrangements. TCRdb retrieved this table from immuneACCESS and kept in-frame rearrangements only. Not all clones are present; in checked studies, unresolved V genes account for under half, and no reason is known for the remainder. That table is the source of V, J and clone size, and D and trimming were worked out from the DNA. The table for this sample lists under 200,000 clones; around 87% of them were counted only once. Of the sample, around 2.7% falls within the top ten clones.

The collaborating institutions used their own protocols to collect whole blood in K2EDTA tubes. For TCRbeta analysis, collaborators shipped samples in one of three forms: frozen whole blood, isolated PBMCs, or DNA extracted from either of those sample types. This receptor chain uses TRBV18 and TRBJ1-1; no D segment can be confidently identified. The sample comprised peripheral blood. The source of this sequence is a man aged 35-49 years with active or convalescent COVID-19. Here is the DNA: TGTGCCAGCTGCGGATCTCTGAACACTGAAGCTTTCTTT. This sequence encodes CASCGSLNTEAFF. The variable domain in full, with residues beyond the CDR3 obtained from the reference TRBV18 and TRBJ1-1 genes, is NAGVMQNPRHLVRRRGQEARLRCSPMKGHSHVYWYRQLPEEGLKFMVYLQKENIIDESGMPKERFSAEFPKEGPSILRIQQVVRGDSAAYFCASCGSLNTEAFFGQGTRLTVV.